This entry lists 2 T cell receptor beta chains sequenced from one sample in a study of beta chain features in type 1 diabetes. Study-level points and caveats: In every one of the four CD4+ subsets, TCRB CDR3s were moderately but significantly shorter in Type 1 diabetes patients.

Since all of the isolated RNA was reverse transcribed, expressed TCRB transcripts were what got sequenced. Repertoires were generated with immunoSEQ multiplex PCR, while TCRdb's copy carries only in-frame clones and drops some. This table has around 260,000 clones, about a fifth appearing once. The antigens for these receptors are not known. The source material was naive CD4+ T cells from blood. The receptors shown here come from a woman between 35 and 50 years old with type 1 diabetes.

This clone showed up just a few times. The rearrangement links TRBV6-5 to TRBJ2-1, with a weak D call TRBD2 (6 bases). CDR1 is MNHEY, CDR2 SVGAGI, per germline. This CDR3 comprises 15 residues. The V and J ends lost 5 bases and 10 bases respectively, with 21 bases between them. CDR3 residues: CASSRGGTSFKEQFF. In nucleotides, the CDR3 is TGTGCCAGCAGTCGGGGCGGGACCAGCTTTAAAGAGCAGTTCTTC.

This clone showed up just a few times. The V gene is TRBV28, the J gene TRBJ2-7, with 9 bases lining up with TRBD1. Germline V gene data show CDR1 as MDHEN and CDR2 as SYDVKM. J was trimmed by 5 bases and V by 8 bases; bases with no gene match: 10. The CDR3 covers 14 residues. CDR3 protein: CASFSRDRDHEQYF. CDR3 coding DNA: TGTGCCAGCTTTAGCCGGGACAGGGACCACGAGCAGTACTTC.